Below, 9 T cell receptor beta chains from the same sample are listed, as sequenced in a study of T-cell memory formation after mild COVID-19. One entry per CDR3 protein results from TCRdb running MiXCR on the 5' RACE reads. The profile shows 300,000 to 350,000 distinct CDR3 sequences, 14% of them singletons. The material sequenced was PBMCs or a T cell subset sorted from them (not recorded which). Source of these receptors: a young man who had mild COVID-19 (a few samples of this study predate the infection). Cell type and time point are not known.

Only a few counts were recorded for this clonotype. The chain links TRBV7-8 to TRBJ2-1; D is perhaps TRBD2 (5 bases). Germline CDR1 and CDR2: SGHVS and FQNEAQ. CDR3 length: 15 residues. The V end was cut by 3 bases, the J end by 0 bases, with 9 bases between. CDR3 protein: CASSFGGASYNEQFF. CDR3 coding DNA: TGTGCCAGCAGCTTTGGAGGTGCCTCCTACAATGAGCAGTTCTTC.

This clonotype was seen only a few times. This rearrangement joins TRBV7-8 to TRBJ1-1; possible D gene TRBD1, 6 bases. The germline V gene has CDR1 SGHVS and CDR2 FQNEAQ. The V end was cut by 1 base, the J end by 0 bases, with 18 bases between. There are 18 residues in the CDR3. CDR3 amino acids: CASSLVGGVGGMNTEAFF. As DNA, the CDR3 is TGTGCCAGCAGCTTAGTAGGGGGAGTCGGGGGGATGAACACTGAAGCTTTCTTT.

This clonotype was observed once. This chain uses TRBV5-5 with TRBJ2-7; D gene ambiguous. Germline V gene data show CDR1 as SGHKS and CDR2 as YYEKEE (reference sequence). Trimming took 0 bases from V and 2 from J, leaving 12 bases between them. The CDR3 is 15 residues long. DNA for the CDR3: TGTGCCAGCAGCTTGGGGGCAGGATTAACCTACGAGCAGTACGTC. Translating gives CASSLGAGLTYEQYV.

This sequence joins TRBV7-3 and TRBJ2-6, with 7 positions matching TRBD1. Germline assignment: CDR1 SGHTA and CDR2 FQGTGA. The J segment lost 2 bases and the V segment lost 5 bases, leaving 6 bases of the junction unmatched. CDR3 length: 16 amino acids. CDR3 protein: CASSPSGTAGANVLTF. CDR3 in DNA: TGTGCCAGCAGCCCGTCTGGGACAGCTGGGGCCAACGTCCTGACTTTC. Full variable domain (remainder filled in from reference TRBV7-3 and TRBJ2-6): GAGVSQTPSNKVTEKGKYVELRCDPISGHTALYWYRQSLGQGPEFLIYFQGTGAADDSGLPNDRFFAVRPEGSVSTLKIQRTERGDSAVYLCASSPSGTAGANVLTFGAGSRLTVL.

The CDR3 protein is CASSIPAPSGPGGRTDTQYF. CDR3 in DNA: TGTGCCAGTAGTATCCCCGCTCCATCCGGTCCGGGGGGACGCACAGATACGCAGTATTTT. This chain joins TRBV19 and TRBJ2-3; 7 nucleotides agree with TRBD2. The germline V gene has CDR1 LNHDA and CDR2 SQIVND (reference sequence). With 3 bases clipped from V and 1 base from J, the junction kept 19 bases outside the gene matches. CDR3 length equals 20 residues.

Only a few counts were recorded for this clonotype. This chain uses TRBV5-4 with TRBJ2-5; TRBD2 matches at 11 bases. V was pared by 4 bases and J by 9 bases, with 20 bases of the junction left unmatched. The CDR3 sequence is 18 residues long. The V gene's germline CDR1 is SGHNT and CDR2 YYREEE (reference sequence). CDR3 nucleotide sequence: TGTGCCAGCAGCCCGTCCACTAGCGGGGGTGTTCGCAACCATCCCCAGTACTTC. Protein sequence: CASSPSTSGGVRNHPQYF.

This clonotype was counted a few times. This chain joins TRBV30 and TRBJ2-7; D may match TRBD1 or TRBD2 (5 bases each). V was pared by 4 bases and J by 6 bases, with 19 bases between. Per germline, CDR1 GTSNPN and CDR2 SVGIG (reference sequence). The CDR3 sequence is 14 residues long. CDR3 in amino acids: CAWIYGGGTGEQYF. The CDR3 DNA is TGTGCCTGGATCTACGGTGGGGGAACGGGCGAGCAGTACTTC.

The chain couples TRBV5-1 to TRBJ2-6; D perhaps matches TRBD2 (5 bases). Trimming left V 8 bases short and J 2 bases short, with 11 bases between. Looked up from germline, CDR1 is SGHRS and CDR2 is YFSETQ. CDR3 size: 14 residues. CDR3 sequence: CASTTGTGANVLTF. The CDR3 coding sequence is TGCGCCAGTACAACGGGGACTGGGGCCAACGTCCTGACTTTC.

The genes are TRBV25-1 and TRBJ2-3; D unclear. The length of the CDR3 is 13 residues. Trimming cost V 4 bases and J 1 base, with 6 bases left between them. The germline gives CDR1 MGHDK, CDR2 SYGVNS. This CDR3 reads CASSAAGTDTQYF. CDR3 nucleotides: TGTGCCAGCAGTGCCGCAGGCACAGATACGCAGTATTTT. Looking up the rest from reference TRBV25-1 and TRBJ2-3 gives the full variable domain: EADIYQTPRYLVIGTGKKITLECSQTMGHDKMYWYQQDPGMELHLIHYSYGVNSTEKGDLSSESTVSRIRTEHFPLTLESARPSHTSQYLCASSAAGTDTQYFGPGTRLTVL.